Sequencing of this T cell receptor (beta chain) was carried out in a study of T cell responses to AZD1222 COVID-19 vaccine. For the study at large: Second-dose intervals of approximately 4 or approximately 12 weeks were pooled.

Sequencing was performed with immunoSEQ multiplex PCR; in TCRdb, only in-frame clones are kept and a portion is missing. This table holds 150,000 to 200,000 clones, about nine tenths found once. This CDR3 spans 14 amino acids. Trimming took off 3 bases at V and 7 bases at J, with 15 bases between the two ends. In germline, CDR1 is MNHEY, CDR2 SMNVEV (reference sequence). Comment on this clone: Its cognate antigen is unknown.

Study conclusions and caveats: In all cases, repertoires were sampled only after the peak T cell response.

The J gene is TRBJ1-2, the V gene TRBV27; no reliable D call. This receptor was taken from an adult in good health. Sample: peripheral blood, taken on day 0 of AZD1222 vaccination. The CDR3 loop is CASSFLRQDGGYTF. For the CDR3, the DNA is TGTGCCAGCAGTTTTCTTCGGCAGGACGGTGGCTACACCTTC.